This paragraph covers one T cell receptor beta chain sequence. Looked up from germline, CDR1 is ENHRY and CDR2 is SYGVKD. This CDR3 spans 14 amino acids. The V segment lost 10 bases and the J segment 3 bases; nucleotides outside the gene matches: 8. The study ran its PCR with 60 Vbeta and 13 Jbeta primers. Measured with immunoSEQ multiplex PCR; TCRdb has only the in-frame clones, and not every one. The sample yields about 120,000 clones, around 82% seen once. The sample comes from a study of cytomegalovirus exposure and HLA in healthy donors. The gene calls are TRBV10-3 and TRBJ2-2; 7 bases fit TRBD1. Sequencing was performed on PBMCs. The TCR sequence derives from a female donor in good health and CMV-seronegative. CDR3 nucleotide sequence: TGTGCCACCACAGGGGCACACTACACCGGGGAGCTGTTTTTT. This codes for CATTGAHYTGELFF.